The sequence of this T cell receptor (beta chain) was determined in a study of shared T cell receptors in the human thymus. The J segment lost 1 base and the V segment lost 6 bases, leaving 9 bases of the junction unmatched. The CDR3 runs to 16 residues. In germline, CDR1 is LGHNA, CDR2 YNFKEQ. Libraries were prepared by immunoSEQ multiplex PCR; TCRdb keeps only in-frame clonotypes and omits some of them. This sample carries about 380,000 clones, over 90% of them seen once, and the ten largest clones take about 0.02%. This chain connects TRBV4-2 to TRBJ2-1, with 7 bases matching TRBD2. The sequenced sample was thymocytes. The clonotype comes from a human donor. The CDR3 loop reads CASSSERGRSYNEQFF. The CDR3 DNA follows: TGTGCCAGCAGTTCTGAGCGGGGACGGTCCTACAATGAGCAGTTCTTC.